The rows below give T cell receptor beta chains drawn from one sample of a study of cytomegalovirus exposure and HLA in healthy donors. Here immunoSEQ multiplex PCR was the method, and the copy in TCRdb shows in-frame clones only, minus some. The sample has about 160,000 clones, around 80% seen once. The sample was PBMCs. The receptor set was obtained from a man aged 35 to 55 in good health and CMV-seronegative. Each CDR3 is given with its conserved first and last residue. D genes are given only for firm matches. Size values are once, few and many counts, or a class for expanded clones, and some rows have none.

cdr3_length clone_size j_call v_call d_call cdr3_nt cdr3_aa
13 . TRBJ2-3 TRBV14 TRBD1 TGTGCCAGCAGCCATAGAGGGGGCATAACGCAGTATTTT CASSHRGGITQYF
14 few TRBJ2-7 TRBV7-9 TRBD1 TGTGCCAGCAGCTCCAGGGACAGCTCCTACGAGCAGTACTTC CASSSRDSSYEQYF
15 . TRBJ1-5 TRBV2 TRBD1 TGTGCCAGCAGTGAAGGGCAGGGGGTGCGACAGCCCCAGCATTTT CASSEGQGVRQPQHF
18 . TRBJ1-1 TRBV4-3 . TGCGCCAGCAGCCAAGATGTGGGGAGGGGCCAACTGAACACTGAAGCTTTCTTT CASSQDVGRGQLNTEAFF
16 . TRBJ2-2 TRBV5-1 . TGCGCCAGCAGCTACCCCACAACTGGGCTTGACGGGGAGCTGTTTTTT CASSYPTTGLDGELFF
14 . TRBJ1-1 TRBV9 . TGTGCCAGCAACGGCGGGGGCTTGGGCACTGAAGCTTTCTTT CASNGGGLGTEAFF
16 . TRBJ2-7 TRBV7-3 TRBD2 TGTGCCAGCAGCCCTGGACTAGCGGGGGGAACCTACGAGCAGTACTTC CASSPGLAGGTYEQYF
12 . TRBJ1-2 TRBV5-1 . TGCGCCAGCAGCTTCGGGGGGGATGGCTACACCTTC CASSFGGDGYTF
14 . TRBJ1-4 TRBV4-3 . TGCGCCAGCAGCCGACAGAGGACTAATGAAAAACTGTTTTTT CASSRQRTNEKLFF
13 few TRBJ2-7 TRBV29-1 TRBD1 TGCAGCGTTAGACAGGGGTCTACAGGGGAGCAGTACTTC CSVRQGSTGEQYF
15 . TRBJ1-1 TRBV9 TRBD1 TGTGCCAGCAGCGCCCCGGGACAGGTGAGAACTGAAGCTTTCTTT CASSAPGQVRTEAFF
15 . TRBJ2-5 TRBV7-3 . TGTGCCAGCAGCGAGGTGGGGGACATCCAAGAGACCCAGTACTTC CASSEVGDIQETQYF
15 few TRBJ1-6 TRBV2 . TGTGCCAGCAGTGAACTATGGGGGGTCCGCTCACCCCTCCACTTT CASSELWGVRSPLHF
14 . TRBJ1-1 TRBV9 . TGTGCCAGCAGCGTTGAGGGATTGAACACTGAAGCTTTCTTT CASSVEGLNTEAFF
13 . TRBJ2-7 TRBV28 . TGTGCCAGCAGCCCGGACAGATTTGGGGAGCAGTACTTC CASSPDRFGEQYF